These 29 T cell receptor beta chains came from one sample sequenced in a study of blood T cell repertoires in COVID-19. Some clones are missing from TCRdb's copy, which holds only in-frame ones; the method was immunoSEQ multiplex PCR. The table lists under 450,000 clones, 80% to 90% of them singletons. Material for sequencing was PBMCs or T cells enriched from blood (not recorded which). These receptors all stem from a man between 25 and 39 years old who had recovered from COVID-19.

CDR3 coding DNA: TGTGCCAGCAGTTCGGGACACCGAGGGTATGGCTACACCTTC. It yields the protein CASSSGHRGYGYTF. The gene calls are TRBV6-5 and TRBJ1-2, with D perhaps matching TRBD1 (6 bases). The germline V and J ends were trimmed by 4 bases and 5 bases, with 14 bases remaining between them. CDR1 is MNHEY, CDR2 SVGAGI, per germline. This CDR3 has 14 amino acids.

This chain uses TRBV6-5 with TRBJ2-7; TRBD1 matches 8 bases. This CDR3 is 14 amino acids long. Germline values: CDR1 MNHEY, CDR2 SVGAGI. Trimming removed 7 bases from V and 6 bases from J; junction bases left unmatched: 11. The CDR3 here is CASNVPGQAREQYF. The CDR3 bases are TGTGCCAGCAATGTCCCGGGACAGGCTCGCGAGCAGTACTTC.

This chain uses TRBV3-1 (or the pseudogene TRBV3-2) with TRBJ1-3; weak D call: TRBD1 (5 bases). Looked up from germline, CDR1 is LGHDT and CDR2 is YNNKEL (reference sequence). V was trimmed by 3 bases and J by 0 bases, leaving 12 bases between them. The CDR3 totals 16 residues. Here the CDR3 DNA reads TGTGCCAGCAGCCACCGGGGGAGTTCCTCTGGAAACACCATATATTTT. Translation: CASSHRGSSSGNTIYF.

The CDR3 DNA sequence: TGTGCCATCGCAGGGATTTTAGCCGGGGAGCTGTTTTTT. This sequence encodes CAIAGILAGELFF. V usage is TRBV10-3 and J usage is TRBJ2-2, with D possibly TRBD1 on 5 matching bases. The germline CDR1 and CDR2 sequences are ENHRY and SYGVKD. The CDR3 runs 13 residues. With 8 bases removed from V and 6 bases from J, the gap between germline ends came to 13 bases.

Here the CDR3 reads CASSNRTGKNTEAFF. CDR3 bases: TGTGCCAGCAGCAACAGGACAGGGAAGAACACTGAAGCTTTCTTT. V is TRBV5-4 and J is TRBJ1-1; 8 bases match TRBD1. This CDR3 is built from 15 residues. CDR1 is SGHNT and CDR2 is YYREEE in the germline V gene (reference sequence). The trim removed 4 bases at V and 1 base at J, leaving 6 bases unmatched.

The V gene is TRBV5-1, the J gene TRBJ1-5; TRBD1 matches 8 bases. V lost 5 bases, J lost 4 bases, and 5 bases stayed unmatched. In germline, CDR1 is SGHRS, CDR2 YFSETQ. This CDR3 spans 14 amino acids. CDR3 sequence: CASSPTGGNQPQHF. The CDR3 bases are TGCGCCAGCAGTCCAACAGGGGGTAATCAGCCCCAGCATTTT.

The gene calls are TRBV6-5 and TRBJ2-3; D is uncertain. The CDR3 totals 12 residues. CDR1 MNHEY and CDR2 SVGAGI come from the germline V gene. CDR3: CALRIVTDTQYF. CDR3 sequence (DNA): TGTGCACTTCGAATTGTCACAGATACGCAGTATTTT.

V and J are TRBV6-5 and TRBJ1-6, with D possibly TRBD1 on 5 matching bases. Trimming removed 2 bases at V and 5 bases at J, with 13 bases between. The CDR3 covers 16 residues. Germline V CDR1 and CDR2: MNHEY, SVGAGI. The CDR3 nucleotides are TGTGCCAGCAGTTACGCGTGGAGGGGAGATAATTCACCCCTCCACTTT. Protein: CASSYAWRGDNSPLHF.

This clone was picked up one time. The V call is TRBV6-5, the J call TRBJ1-2; 7 bases fit TRBD1. After removal of 7 bases from V and 0 bases from J, the junction contained 5 bases not matched to a gene. The germline CDR1 and CDR2 sequences are MNHEY and SVGAGI. The CDR3 sequence is 14 residues long. This chain's CDR3 is CASNLDRTNYGYTF. DNA of the CDR3: TGTGCCAGCAACCTGGACAGGACTAACTATGGCTACACCTTC.

This clone was seen only a few times. The rearrangement uses TRBV6-5 and TRBJ2-5; TRBD1 might be the D (5 bases). V lost 0 bases, J lost 7 bases, and 15 bases lay in between. Germline CDR1 MNHEY, CDR2 SVGAGI. This CDR3 has 15 amino acids. The CDR3 sequence is CASSYSEGASATQYF. The CDR3 DNA reads as TGTGCCAGCAGTTACTCGGAAGGGGCCTCGGCGACCCAGTACTTC.

This clone was counted between two and nine times. The chain links TRBV3-1 (or the pseudogene TRBV3-2) to TRBJ2-7; D not certain. The length of the CDR3 is 12 residues. Germline CDR1 reads LGHDT; CDR2 reads YNNKEL (reference sequence). Trimming stripped 1 base from V and 3 bases from J, with 4 bases between. The CDR3 DNA reads as TGTGCCAGCAGCCAAGCCCGCTACGAGCAGTACTTC. This sequence encodes CASSQARYEQYF.

The chain combines TRBV30 with TRBJ2-7; the match to TRBD2 covers 8 bases. The CDR3 has 12 residues. Germline CDR1 GTSNPN, CDR2 SVGIG (reference sequence). V was pared by 2 bases and J by 4 bases, with 1 base of the junction left unmatched. CDR3 sequence: CAWSTGGYEQYF. The CDR3, as DNA: TGTGCCTGGAGTACGGGAGGGTACGAGCAGTACTTC.

The chain has TRBV19 and TRBJ2-7; 8 nucleotides line up with TRBD1. Germline V CDR1 and CDR2: LNHDA, SQIVND (reference sequence). V shed 5 bases, J shed 5 bases, and the junction held 11 bases outside the gene matches. The CDR3 runs to 15 residues. The CDR3, as DNA: TGTGCCAGTAGTCCTGGACAGGGACCTTTGGACGAGCAGTACTTC. Its protein product is CASSPGQGPLDEQYF. Combining the CDR3 with reference TRBV19 and TRBJ2-7 gives the whole variable domain DGGITQSPKYLFRKEGQNVTLSCEQNLNHDAMYWYRQDPGQGLRLIYYSQIVNDFQKGDIAEGYSVSREKKESFPLTVTSAQKNPTAFYLCASSPGQGPLDEQYFGPGTRLTVT.

The V and J genes are TRBV11-2 and TRBJ2-7, with 10 positions matching TRBD1. J was trimmed by 2 bases and V by 4 bases; bases with no gene match: 8. CDR1 SGHAT and CDR2 FQNNGV come from the germline V gene. The CDR3 length is 16 residues. Here the CDR3 DNA reads TGTGCCAGCAGCTCACCGGGACAGGGGCGTACCTACGAGCAGTACTTC. This sequence encodes CASSSPGQGRTYEQYF. The full variable domain, with the rest looked up from reference TRBV11-2 and TRBJ2-7, is EAGVAQSPRYKIIEKRQSVAFWCNPISGHATLYWYQQILGQGPKLLIQFQNNGVVDDSQLPKDRFSAERLKGVDSTLKIQPAKLEDSAVYLCASSSPGQGRTYEQYFGPGTRLTVT.

This clone was counted only a few times. The chain joins TRBV12-3 or TRBV12-4 to TRBJ1-4; D is perhaps TRBD1 (6 bases). Trimming took 1 base from V and 13 from J, leaving 7 bases between them. The CDR3 totals 11 residues. In nucleotides, the CDR3 is TGTGCCAGCAGTTTAGGCAGGGGACTGTTTTTT. Translation gives CASSLGRGLFF.

The CDR3 nucleotides read TGTGCCAGCAGTGAATGGTTGACAGGCGACACAGATACGCAGTATTTT. Translation: CASSEWLTGDTDTQYF. The chain joins TRBV25-1 to TRBJ2-3; a weak D match, TRBD1 (6 bases). The CDR3 has 16 residues. The V gene's germline CDR1 is MGHDK and CDR2 SYGVNS. Trimming left V 1 base short and J 2 bases short, with 13 bases between.

This clone was counted once. The V call is TRBV30, the J call TRBJ1-6; D gene unclear. Trimming stripped 5 bases from V and 5 bases from J, with 10 bases between. Germline V gene data show CDR1 as GTSNPN and CDR2 as SVGIG (reference sequence). This CDR3 spans 13 amino acids. CDR3 bases: TGTGCCTGGGTTCACCAGGATAATTCACCCCTCCACTTT. Encoded protein: CAWVHQDNSPLHF.

The genes are TRBV11-1 and TRBJ1-1; 10 bases line up with TRBD1. J was trimmed by 4 bases and V by 0 bases; bases with no gene match: 5. CDR3 length: 16 residues. CDR1 and CDR2 from the germline V gene are SGHAT and FQDESV (reference sequence). CDR3 residues: CASSLAPGQGTTEAFF. In DNA, the CDR3 is TGTGCCAGCAGCTTAGCGCCGGGACAGGGGACCACTGAAGCTTTCTTT.

The chain recombines TRBV5-4 with TRBJ1-2, with 7 positions matching TRBD1. V shed 4 bases, J shed 8 bases, and the junction held 17 bases outside the gene matches. The CDR3 is 16 residues long. The germline gives CDR1 SGHNT, CDR2 YYREEE (reference sequence). The CDR3 nucleotides read TGTGCCAGCAGCCGACCTACAGGGGTAATTGACTTCGGCTACACCTTC. This codes for CASSRPTGVIDFGYTF.

This rearrangement joins TRBV12-3 or TRBV12-4 to TRBJ1-2; D remains ambiguous. The CDR3 spans 12 residues. Trimming left V 4 bases short and J 4 bases short, with 7 bases between. The CDR3: CASSSLGYGYTF. The CDR3 region has the DNA TGTGCCAGCAGTTCCCTAGGCTATGGCTACACCTTC.

The chain is built from TRBV4-2 and TRBJ2-4, with D hard to call. This CDR3 comprises 15 residues. CDR1 is LGHNA, CDR2 YNFKEQ, per germline. V was trimmed by 3 bases and J by 0 bases, leaving 9 bases between them. CDR3 protein: CASSQQLLAKNIQYF. The CDR3, as DNA: TGTGCCAGCAGCCAGCAACTCTTAGCCAAAAACATTCAGTACTTC.

The chain combines TRBV4-3 with TRBJ1-2, with D perhaps matching TRBD1 (5 bases). In germline, CDR1 is LGHNA, CDR2 YSLEER. The ends were cut back, 4 bases at V and 3 bases at J, with 9 bases in the middle. This CDR3 has 13 residues. The CDR3 loop reads CASSRGTYYGYTF. For the CDR3, the DNA is TGCGCCAGCAGCCGCGGGACGTACTATGGCTACACCTTC.

J is TRBJ1-1 and V is TRBV7-9; no reliable D call. CDR1 and CDR2 (germline): SEHNR, FQNEAQ (reference sequence). V was cut by 3 bases and J by 11 bases, with 19 bases left in between. The CDR3 consists of 14 residues. Written as DNA, the CDR3 is TGTGCCAGCAGCTTTCCCGGTCCATACGAGCGGGCTTTCTTT. It codes for CASSFPGPYERAFF.

This chain links TRBV6-6 with TRBJ2-7, with D possibly TRBD1 on 5 matching bases. Germline loops: CDR1 MNHNY, CDR2 SVGAGI (reference sequence). CDR3 length: 15 amino acids. V lost 5 bases and J 2 bases, leaving 16 bases between the germline ends. Written as DNA, the CDR3 is TGTGCCAGCAGTATTGGAATAGGGGCGGCCTACGAGCAGTACTTC. Encoded protein: CASSIGIGAAYEQYF.

The genes are TRBV9 and TRBJ2-3; TRBD2 might be the D (6 bases). This CDR3 region has 15 residues. The germline V gene encodes CDR1 SGDLS and CDR2 YYNGEE. V was clipped by 3 bases and J by 0 bases, with 11 bases between them. CDR3 sequence reads: CASSASGTSTDTQYF. In DNA, the CDR3 is TGTGCCAGCAGCGCGTCCGGGACTAGCACAGATACGCAGTATTTT.

The V call is TRBV7-9, the J call TRBJ1-2; 7 bases are a match to TRBD1. CDR3 length: 15 amino acids. With V trimmed by 2 bases and J by 5 bases, 8 bases remained unmatched. From germline, CDR1 is SEHNR and CDR2 FQNEAQ (reference sequence). The chain's CDR3 is CASSLLLQGIYGYTF. The CDR3 nucleotides are TGTGCCAGCAGCTTACTGTTACAGGGGATTTATGGCTACACCTTC.

This chain links TRBV10-3 with TRBJ2-1; 7 bases agree with TRBD2. With V trimmed by 7 bases and J by 6 bases, 6 bases remained unmatched. The CDR3 is made up of 13 amino acids. Per the germline V gene, CDR1 is ENHRY and CDR2 is SYGVKD. DNA of the CDR3: TGTGCCATCAAGGGGAGGGAAGTCAATGAGCAGTTCTTC. It codes for CAIKGREVNEQFF.

This chain links TRBV14 with TRBJ1-2; 7 bases match TRBD1. V gave up 3 bases and J gave up 6 bases; unmatched junction bases: 7. The CDR3 covers 14 residues. Germline V gene data show CDR1 as SGHDN and CDR2 as FVKESK. The CDR3 nucleotides are TGTGCCAGCAGCCAGGTTGGCAGGGGGAATGGCTACACCTTC. Encoded protein: CASSQVGRGNGYTF.

This chain links TRBV11-2 with TRBJ2-5; D is uncertain. Germline CDR1 reads SGHAT; CDR2 reads FQNNGV. V shed 5 bases and J shed 5 bases, with 15 bases lying between them. This CDR3 has 14 amino acids. The CDR3 here is CASSPPSVRETQYF. For the CDR3, the DNA is TGTGCCAGCAGCCCCCCTAGTGTGCGGGAGACCCAGTACTTC.